The 21 T cell receptor beta chains below all came from one sample that was sequenced in a study of post-analysis software for immune sequencing data. Overall study findings and caveats: Elevated frequency relative to controls characterized roughly 5 TRBV segments in patients, TRBV5-6, TRBV5-1 and TRBV20-1 among them.

The TCR beta cDNA libraries carried unique molecular identifiers. A single record per CDR3 protein comes from TCRdb applying MiXCR to the PCR reads. The data show 750,000 to 950,000 distinct CDR3 sequences, under 60% seen once. These receptors have no known antigen. The material sequenced was blood. Receptor source: a girl aged 5-17 years with multiple sclerosis.

The table lists this clonotype with a count of one. The chain couples TRBV12-3 or TRBV12-4 to TRBJ1-5; 7 bases fit TRBD1. The CDR3 contains 14 residues. V shed 7 bases and J 2 bases; nucleotides not matched to a gene: 5. CDR3 region: CASTQGYGNQPQHF. CDR3 DNA sequence: TGTGCCAGCACACAGGGGTATGGCAATCAGCCCCAGCATTTT.

This sequence joins TRBV27 and TRBJ2-7, with unresolved D. This CDR3 has 14 residues. Per the germline V gene, CDR1 is MNHEY and CDR2 is SMNVEV (reference sequence). Trimming cost V 5 bases and J 2 bases, with 13 bases left between them. The CDR3 reads CASSPVAFPYEQYF. The CDR3 coding sequence is TGTGCCAGCAGTCCCGTGGCATTTCCCTACGAGCAGTACTTC.

This chain joins TRBV5-1 and TRBJ2-5; tentatively, D is TRBD2 (5 bases). TRBJ2-7 explains the end of the DNA better; the J call may be wrong. The CDR3 is made up of 13 amino acids. Germline values: CDR1 SGHRS, CDR2 YFSETQ. In DNA, the CDR3 is TGCGCCAGCAGCTTGGTCGGGAACGACGAGCAGTACTTC. Amino acids: CASSLVGNDEQYF.

This clonotype was seen only a few times. The chain is built from TRBV12-3 or TRBV12-4 and TRBJ2-7, with 10 nucleotides matching TRBD1. The CDR3 consists of 16 residues. The junction had 5 bases not matched to a gene; V was cut back by 0 bases and J by 3 bases. The CDR3 protein is CASSLAAGTGDYEQYF. The DNA for the CDR3 is TGTGCCAGCAGTTTAGCGGCCGGGACAGGGGACTACGAGCAGTACTTC.

CDR3 in amino acids: CSAKAGGPYEQYF. The CDR3 nucleotides are TGCAGTGCTAAGGCGGGAGGGCCCTACGAGCAGTACTTC. V is TRBV20-1 and J is TRBJ2-7; 9 bases fit TRBD2. Germline V gene data show CDR1 as DFQATT and CDR2 as SNEGSKA (reference sequence). Germline trimming cut 4 bases from V and 2 bases from J; bases unmatched to any gene: 3. The CDR3 extends over 13 amino acids.

The chain combines TRBV2 with TRBJ2-3, with D unresolved. V lost 6 bases, J lost 2 bases, and 9 bases lay in between. The CDR3 extends over 13 amino acids. Germline V gene sequence: CDR1 SNHLY, CDR2 FYNNEI. CDR3 amino acids: CASRGPATDTQYF. The CDR3 region has the DNA TGTGCCAGCAGAGGCCCCGCCACAGATACGCAGTATTTT.

The chain has TRBV20-1 and TRBJ2-3; 7 nucleotides line up with TRBD2. There are 14 residues in the CDR3. V trimming: 3 bases; J trimming: 7 bases; junction bases outside the gene matches: 10. Germline CDR1 DFQATT, CDR2 SNEGSKA (reference sequence). CDR3 loop: CSARVPAGVNTQYF. As DNA, the CDR3 is TGCAGTGCTAGGGTTCCCGCGGGGGTAAATACGCAGTATTTT.

This chain links TRBV15 with TRBJ2-1; TRBD2 matches at 7 bases. The CDR3 spans 17 residues. Trimming took 3 bases from V and 4 from J; bases not matched to a gene: 12. Germline assignment: CDR1 LNHNV and CDR2 YYDKDF (reference sequence). The CDR3: CATSSELVPGGYNEQFF. CDR3 sequence (DNA): TGTGCCACCAGCAGCGAACTAGTTCCGGGAGGTTACAATGAGCAGTTCTTC.

There are many counts of this clonotype. The CDR3 DNA sequence: TGTGCCAGCAGTTACTCGGCGGCAGGGGACGGCGGCTACACCTTC. As protein: CASSYSAAGDGGYTF. The chain joins TRBV6-2 or TRBV6-3 to TRBJ1-2, with a possible D match to TRBD1 (6 bases). V was shortened by 0 bases and J by 8 bases, with 16 bases between the two germline ends. CDR3 size: 15 residues. Germline V gene lookup returns CDR1 MNHEY and CDR2 SVGEGT.

V usage is TRBV29-1 and J usage is TRBJ1-3; D is undetermined. Germline values: CDR1 SQVTM, CDR2 ANQGSEA. V was cut by 0 bases and J by 13 bases, with 10 bases left in between. The length of the CDR3 is 11 residues. DNA for the CDR3: TGCAGCGTTGAAGACGGGCCAGGAATATATTTT. Amino acids: CSVEDGPGIYF.

The rearrangement uses TRBV29-1 and TRBJ2-4; D perhaps matches TRBD1 (6 bases). V lost 6 bases, J lost 6 bases, and 24 bases lay in between. The V gene's germline CDR1 is SQVTM and CDR2 ANQGSEA. The CDR3 runs to 16 residues. In nucleotides, the CDR3 is TGCAGCGTAGTCTTAAGGTCCCAGGGGCGGAGAAACATTCAGTACTTC. Translation: CSVVLRSQGRRNIQYF.

J is TRBJ2-7 and V is TRBV3-1, with D tentatively TRBD1 (5 bases). Germline V gives CDR1 LGHDT, CDR2 YNNKEL (reference sequence). This CDR3 region has 15 residues. Deletions cut 4 bases from V and 2 bases from J, with 15 bases between. The CDR3 here is CASSPERGQTYEQYF. The CDR3 region has the DNA TGTGCCAGCAGCCCAGAACGAGGACAAACCTACGAGCAGTACTTC.

In the case of this clonotype: The junction shows a germline mismatch at one end, possibly a read error. This chain uses TRBV25-1 with TRBJ1-4; possible D gene TRBD1, 6 bases. Germline loops: CDR1 MGHDK, CDR2 SYGVNS. The CDR3 is made up of 15 amino acids. The CDR3: CASSEFGGSFEKRFF. The CDR3 DNA sequence: TGTGCCAGCAGTGAATTCGGGGGCTCCTTTGAAAAACGGTTTTTT.

Written as DNA, the CDR3 is TGTGCCAGCAGTTTGGGGACAGTCGGGCAGCAGTACTTC. Amino acid sequence: CASSLGTVGQQYF. The gene calls are TRBV6-2 or TRBV6-3 and TRBJ2-5; 7 bases fit TRBD1. The germline CDR1 and CDR2 sequences are MNHEY and SVGEGT. The CDR3 has 13 amino acids. The trim removed 4 bases at V and 11 bases at J, leaving 10 bases unmatched.

This chain connects TRBV12-3 or TRBV12-4 to TRBJ2-2; maybe TRBD1 (6 bases). Trimming stripped 4 bases from V and 7 bases from J, with 10 bases between. This CDR3 spans 13 amino acids. Here the CDR3 DNA reads TGTGCCAGCAGTTGGGGGCCGGACGGGGAGCTGTTTTTT. This sequence encodes CASSWGPDGELFF.

This clonotype appeared a few times. The chain combines TRBV15 with TRBJ2-7, with D maybe TRBD2 (6 bases). The germline CDR1 and CDR2 sequences are LNHNV and YYDKDF (reference sequence). The CDR3 runs 17 residues. V was trimmed by 0 bases and J by 4 bases, leaving 19 bases between them. As DNA, the CDR3 is TGTGCCACCAGCAGAGAGGTGGGAGGAAGCAAAAAATACGAGCAGTACTTC. The encoded protein is CATSREVGGSKKYEQYF.

The J gene is TRBJ1-2, the V gene TRBV20-1; weak D call: TRBD1 (6 bases). The CDR3 has 14 residues. The germline CDR1 and CDR2 sequences are DFQATT and SNEGSKA (reference sequence). Trimming took 6 bases from V and 0 from J, leaving 14 bases between them. This CDR3 reads CSAFDRRANYGYTF. DNA for the CDR3: TGCAGTGCGTTCGACAGGAGAGCTAACTATGGCTACACCTTC.

This sequence joins TRBV2 and TRBJ2-4; D possibly corresponds to TRBD1 (6 bases). The J call may be faulty, since TRBJ2-7 better matches the DNA end. Per the germline V gene, CDR1 is SNHLY and CDR2 is FYNNEI. This CDR3 is 14 amino acids long. CDR3: CASSLDSGQYEQYF. DNA for the CDR3: TGTGCCAGCAGCTTGGACAGCGGACAATACGAGCAGTACTTC.

The V and J genes are TRBV30 and TRBJ2-7; possibly TRBD2 for D (5 bases). The CDR3 has 12 amino acids. Germline V lookup: CDR1 GTSNPN, CDR2 SVGIG (reference sequence). V lost 8 bases and J lost 0, with 11 bases in between. CDR3: CAGADSSYEQYF. The DNA for the CDR3 is TGTGCCGGCGCGGACTCCTCCTACGAGCAGTACTTC.

The V call is TRBV6-2 or TRBV6-3, the J call TRBJ2-1; no definite D call. CDR3 size: 13 residues. V was trimmed by 6 bases and J by 2 bases, leaving 8 bases between them. Per the germline V gene, CDR1 is MNHEY and CDR2 is SVGEGT. The CDR3 spells CASRKQPYNEQFF. The CDR3 nucleotides read TGTGCCAGCAGAAAACAACCCTACAATGAGCAGTTCTTC.

This clonotype has only one observation. The chain combines TRBV28 with TRBJ1-5; 7 bases agree with TRBD1. V lost 4 bases and J lost 7; bases outside the gene matches: 10. The V gene's germline CDR1 is MDHEN and CDR2 SYDVKM. The CDR3 extends over 15 amino acids. CDR3 sequence: CASSSYRGEGQPQHF. The CDR3, as DNA: TGTGCCAGCAGTTCCTACAGGGGAGAAGGCCAGCCCCAGCATTTT.